A selection of T cell receptor beta chains follows, all from one sample in a study of OX40 agonist ivuxolimab in advanced cancers. Measured with immunoSEQ multiplex PCR; TCRdb has only the in-frame clones, and not every one. The table shows 80,000 or so clones, with around 86% occurring only once. The material was CD4+ or CD8+ T cells sorted from blood, obtained in a trial of the OX40 agonist ivuxolimab. The receptors come from an adult with an advanced solid tumor such as melanoma, head and neck, liver or kidney cancer. The CDR3 runs from the conserved cysteine through the conserved F or W. Each record gives: J gene, V gene, D gene, clone size, CDR3 protein, CDR3 DNA. D genes are given only for firm matches. Size is stated for part of the rows, as once, few or many counts, or as a class when the clone is expanded.

TRBJ2-1 | TRBV7-9 | - | - | CASSLAGVGNEQFF | TGTGCCAGCAGCTTAGCGGGAGTAGGCAATGAGCAGTTCTTC
TRBJ1-5 | TRBV30 | - | - | CAWSGGAGAGNQPQHF | TGTGCCTGGAGTGGCGGGGCCGGGGCGGGTAATCAGCCCCAGCATTTT
TRBJ1-1 | TRBV4-1 | TRBD1 | medium-sized | CASSQTGNRGNTEAFF | TGCGCCAGCAGCCAAACCGGGAACAGGGGGAACACTGAAGCTTTCTTT
TRBJ2-1 | TRBV5-1 | - | once | CASGTAYNEQFF | TGCGCCAGCGGGACTGCCTACAATGAGCAGTTCTTC
TRBJ2-7 | TRBV6-5 | TRBD1 | - | CASRGTGTGPSEQYF | TGTGCCAGCAGAGGGACCGGGACAGGCCCCTCCGAGCAGTACTTC
TRBJ2-7 | TRBV14 | - | - | CASSPTWAALSYEQYF | TGTGCCAGCAGCCCGACTTGGGCCGCCCTATCCTACGAGCAGTACTTC
TRBJ1-1 | TRBV30 | - | - | CAWSPKGGFEAFF | TGTGCCTGGAGTCCAAAAGGGGGGTTTGAAGCTTTCTTT
TRBJ2-1 | TRBV7-3 | - | - | CASSLRRVDEQFF | TGTGCCAGCAGCTTACGGCGGGTAGATGAGCAGTTCTTC
TRBJ2-2 | TRBV28 | - | once | CASSFRTNTGELFF | TGTGCCAGCAGTTTTCGTACGAACACCGGGGAGCTGTTTTTT
TRBJ2-5 | TRBV5-1 | - | - | CASSLGGRETQYF | TGCGCCAGCAGCTTGGGTGGGAGAGAGACCCAGTACTTC
TRBJ1-2 | TRBV28 | - | - | CASSSTGYGYTF | TGTGCCAGCAGTTCCACAGGATATGGCTACACCTTC
TRBJ2-3 | TRBV28 | - | - | CASDGTDTQYF | TGTGCCAGCGACGGCACAGATACGCAGTATTTT
TRBJ2-5 | TRBV2 | TRBD2 | - | CASSKTSGLQETQYF | TGTGCCAGCAGTAAGACTAGCGGGCTACAAGAGACCCAGTACTTC